The 22 T cell receptor beta chains reported below all come from one sample, sequenced in a study of blood T cell repertoires in COVID-19. Using immunoSEQ multiplex PCR, the repertoire was profiled, and TCRdb retains in-frame clones only, with some absent. This table holds 62,000 or so clones, 78% found once. Sequences were obtained from peripheral blood. The receptors shown here come from a man aged 55 to 70 with COVID-19, enrolled during active disease.

The V call is TRBV19, the J call TRBJ2-3; maybe TRBD2 (5 bases). The CDR3 is 13 residues long. Trimming left V 4 bases short and J 10 bases short, with 15 bases between. Germline CDR1 is LNHDA and CDR2 is SQIVND (reference sequence). CDR3 residues: CASSKDFPIAQYF. The CDR3, as DNA: TGTGCCAGTAGTAAGGACTTCCCTATTGCGCAGTATTTT.

This chain uses TRBV11-3 with TRBJ2-7, with D tentatively TRBD1 (6 bases). Germline V gene sequence: CDR1 SGHNT, CDR2 YENEEA. The CDR3 spans 13 residues. Trimming took 4 bases from V and 3 from J, leaving 10 bases between them. Here the CDR3 DNA reads TGTGCCAGCAGCTCAATGACAGGCTACGAGCAGTACTTC. It is translated as CASSSMTGYEQYF.

The chain recombines TRBV11-3 with TRBJ2-2; 7 nucleotides line up with TRBD2. In germline, CDR1 is SGHNT, CDR2 YENEEA. V shed 1 base and J 5 bases; nucleotides not matched to a gene: 16. CDR3 length: 19 residues. Written as DNA, the CDR3 is TGTGCCAGCAGCTTAGGGTCTGGAAGGGCGGGAGAAGGGACCGGGGAGCTGTTTTTT. Its translation: CASSLGSGRAGEGTGELFF.

The chain has TRBV7-3 and TRBJ2-3; 9 bases match TRBD1. With V trimmed by 2 bases and J by 1 base, 4 bases remained unmatched. Germline values: CDR1 SGHTA, CDR2 FQGTGA. This CDR3 is built from 16 residues. This CDR3 is CASSLEGQGGTDTQYF. CDR3 nucleotide sequence: TGTGCCAGCAGCTTAGAGGGACAGGGCGGCACAGATACGCAGTATTTT.

CDR3 DNA: TGTGCCAGCCGACCGGGGGAAGAGACCCAGTACTTC. Its protein is CASRPGEETQYF. This rearrangement joins TRBV14 to TRBJ2-5; weak D call: TRBD2 (6 bases). CDR3 size: 12 residues. V was cut by 8 bases and J by 3 bases, with 10 bases left in between. From germline, CDR1 is SGHDN and CDR2 FVKESK.

This clone was picked up one time. A read error may explain this, as a much larger clone is one base away. Distinct nucleotide sequences in the sample also encode this CDR3. The chain recombines TRBV11-2 with TRBJ1-5; D unclear. Trimming left V 0 bases short and J 4 bases short, with 4 bases between. CDR3 length equals 13 residues. Germline V gene lookup returns CDR1 SGHAT and CDR2 FQNNGV. The CDR3 sequence: CASSLDRNQPQHF. DNA of the CDR3: TGTGCCAGCAGCTTAGACAGAAATCAGCCCCAGCATTTT.

In this sample, this clone turned up a few times. This chain joins TRBV28 and TRBJ1-2; 7 bases fit TRBD1. Per germline, CDR1 MDHEN and CDR2 SYDVKM. This CDR3 is 12 amino acids long. Trimming removed 5 bases from V and 10 bases from J; junction bases left unmatched: 7. DNA for the CDR3: TGTGCCAGCAGTCCCCGGGACAGAGACTACACCTTC. Its protein is CASSPRDRDYTF.

This clone was detected only a few times. The chain combines TRBV24-1 with TRBJ1-3; 10 positions agree with TRBD1. CDR3 length equals 18 residues. V shed 3 bases, J shed 4 bases, and the junction held 11 bases outside the gene matches. Per germline, CDR1 KGHDR and CDR2 SFDVKD. Written as DNA, the CDR3 is TGTGCCACCAGTGATCAAAGGGACAGGGGTAAAATCGGAAACACCATATATTTT. The encoded protein is CATSDQRDRGKIGNTIYF.

The genes are TRBV7-2 and TRBJ2-1; D possibly corresponds to TRBD2 (5 bases). Germline CDR1 is SGHTA and CDR2 is FQGNSA. The CDR3 is 13 residues long. The V end lost 4 bases, the J end lost 7 bases, and 11 bases lay between the germline ends. The CDR3 DNA reads as TGTGCCAGCAGCTCCCTAGCCGGGAATGAGCAGTTCTTC. Translating it yields CASSSLAGNEQFF.

J is TRBJ1-5 and V is TRBV5-1; 8 bases line up with TRBD1. Germline V gene lookup returns CDR1 SGHRS and CDR2 YFSETQ. The junction had 7 bases not matched to a gene; V was cut back by 4 bases and J by 4 bases. The length of the CDR3 is 15 residues. The CDR3 DNA follows: TGCGCCAGCAGCCCGCAGGGGGCGGGTAATCAGCCCCAGCATTTT. As protein: CASSPQGAGNQPQHF.

This chain connects TRBV27 to TRBJ2-1, with TRBD2 matching over 14 bases. The CDR3 spans 15 residues. Germline-derived CDR1 and CDR2 are MNHEY and SMNVEV (reference sequence). J lost 9 bases, V lost 4 bases, and 5 bases had no gene match. CDR3 sequence reads: CASSSRTSGRSEQFF. The CDR3 DNA sequence: TGTGCCAGCAGTTCCCGGACTAGCGGGAGGAGTGAGCAGTTCTTC.

The V call is TRBV6-5, the J call TRBJ2-5; D is perhaps TRBD2 (5 bases). The CDR3 contains 13 residues. V lost 10 bases and J 5 bases, leaving 17 bases between the germline ends. Germline V gives CDR1 MNHEY, CDR2 SVGAGI. CDR3 coding DNA: TGTGCCATCAAACGAGGGTTAGGCGAGACCCAGTACTTC. This codes for CAIKRGLGETQYF.

The chain uses TRBV30 and TRBJ2-5, with D maybe TRBD2 (5 bases). Trimming stripped 3 bases from V and 5 bases from J, with 13 bases between. The CDR3 extends over 13 amino acids. CDR1 GTSNPN and CDR2 SVGIG come from the germline V gene (reference sequence). CDR3 region: CAWRDAPGETQYF. DNA for the CDR3: TGTGCCTGGAGGGATGCCCCGGGGGAGACCCAGTACTTC.

This rearrangement joins TRBV15 to TRBJ1-5, with TRBD1 matching over 7 bases. J lost 11 bases, V lost 3 bases, and 13 bases had no gene match. The CDR3 has 15 amino acids. The germline gives CDR1 LNHNV, CDR2 YYDKDF (reference sequence). DNA of the CDR3: TGTGCCACCAGCAGGCGTACAGGGGCCCGCTGGACCCAGCATTTT. Translating it yields CATSRRTGARWTQHF.

This clone has just a few counts. V gene TRBV2 combines with J gene TRBJ2-2; D perhaps matches TRBD2 (5 bases). Per germline, CDR1 SNHLY and CDR2 FYNNEI. The V end was cut by 7 bases, the J end by 5 bases, with 20 bases between. This CDR3 region has 16 residues. DNA of the CDR3: TGTGCCAGCAATACTCTTAGGGCGGGTCGGACCGGGGAGCTGTTTTTT. It translates to CASNTLRAGRTGELFF.

The chain recombines TRBV18 with TRBJ1-1, with D tentatively TRBD1 (6 bases). V was trimmed by 2 bases and J by 6 bases, leaving 13 bases between them. This CDR3 region has 14 residues. Germline values: CDR1 KGHSH, CDR2 LQKENI. DNA of the CDR3: TGTGCCAGCTCACCATGGCAAGAGGGGGCTGAAGCTTTCTTT. Residues: CASSPWQEGAEAFF.

The chain uses TRBV7-3 and TRBJ2-1, with a weak D call TRBD1 (6 bases). The germline V gene encodes CDR1 SGHTA and CDR2 FQGTGA. CDR3 size: 14 residues. V lost 4 bases and J lost 5, with 12 bases in between. CDR3 DNA: TGTGCCAGCAGCTATCGGACAGAAAACAATGAGCAGTTCTTC. This gives the protein CASSYRTENNEQFF.

The V gene is TRBV2, the J gene TRBJ2-3; 8 bases are shared with TRBD2. This CDR3 is 16 amino acids long. Germline CDR1 and CDR2: SNHLY and FYNNEI. Germline trimming cut 2 bases from V and 1 base from J; bases unmatched to any gene: 5. For the CDR3, the DNA is TGTGCCAGCAGTGAATATGGTAGCGGGGGCACAGATACGCAGTATTTT. It encodes CASSEYGSGGTDTQYF.

The chain is built from TRBV19 and TRBJ1-5; 7 positions match TRBD1. With V trimmed by 3 bases and J by 6 bases, 8 bases remained unmatched. The CDR3 runs to 15 residues. CDR1 and CDR2 (germline): LNHDA, SQIVND (reference sequence). In DNA, the CDR3 is TGTGCCAGTAGTATGTTCCAGGGGGATACTCAGCCCCAGCATTTT. Amino acid sequence: CASSMFQGDTQPQHF. Combining the CDR3 with reference TRBV19 and TRBJ1-5 gives the whole variable domain DGGITQSPKYLFRKEGQNVTLSCEQNLNHDAMYWYRQDPGQGLRLIYYSQIVNDFQKGDIAEGYSVSREKKESFPLTVTSAQKNPTAFYLCASSMFQGDTQPQHFGDGTRLSIL.

This chain joins TRBV10-3 and TRBJ1-2, with no clear D. The CDR3 has 12 residues. The V end was cut by 11 bases, the J end by 6 bases, with 16 bases between. Germline V CDR1 and CDR2: ENHRY, SYGVKD. CDR3 loop: CAATARGDGYTF. Here the CDR3 DNA reads TGTGCCGCCACGGCCCGGGGAGATGGCTACACCTTC.

The rearrangement uses TRBV9 and TRBJ1-2, with 10 bases matching TRBD1. J lost 6 bases, V lost 4 bases, and 6 bases had no gene match. Germline V gene data show CDR1 as SGDLS and CDR2 as YYNGEE. The CDR3 extends over 14 amino acids. CDR3 in DNA: TGTGCCAGCAGCCTCGGGACAGGGGAGGATGGCTACACCTTC. Amino acid sequence: CASSLGTGEDGYTF.

J is TRBJ2-7 and V is TRBV5-3; the match to TRBD2 covers 7 bases. TRBV5-3 is known as an ORF, though its function is uncertain. V lost 7 bases and J lost 4; bases outside the gene matches: 11. The CDR3 spans 14 residues. The chain's CDR3 is CARLAGETNYEQYF. In nucleotides, the CDR3 is TGTGCCAGATTAGCGGGTGAGACAAATTACGAGCAGTACTTC.